The TCR beta chain under discussion was sequenced for a study of Ad26.COV2.S vaccination and SARS-CoV-2 variants. About the study: Donor was one of the participants in the Ad26.COV2.S arm of the COV1001 trial. Donor got 5x10^10 or 1x10^11 viral particles of Ad26.COV2.S. General study findings and limits: In vaccinated individuals, spike-specific CD8+ and CD4+ T cell responses reportedly displayed substantial breadth.

Germline V gene data show CDR1 as LNHDA and CDR2 as SQIVND (reference sequence). This CDR3 spans 16 amino acids. The V and J ends lost 5 bases and 4 bases, in that order; junction bases with no gene match: 12. Method: immunoSEQ multiplex PCR; TCRdb's copy keeps in-frame clones and lacks some. The sample contains approximately 350,000 clones, around 90% of which appear only once. This clone was recorded only once. Its antigen is undetermined. Noted treatment: around 19 received Ad26.COV2.S at low or high dose, single or two shots; a few received placebo; per-sample allocation not given. Repertoires come from day 63 after the first vaccine or placebo injection. The vaccine antigen was prefusion-stabilized Wuhan SARS-CoV-2 spike.

Material: peripheral blood, obtained in a trial of Ad26.COV2.S vaccine versus placebo. The sequence came from a person between 18 and 59 years old who received the Ad26.COV2.S COVID-19 vaccine or a placebo. The V gene is TRBV19, the J gene TRBJ1-1; 8 bases line up with TRBD1. CDR3 sequence: CASSFHIQGAVTEAFF. CDR3 coding DNA: TGTGCCAGTAGTTTCCACATTCAGGGGGCTGTCACTGAAGCTTTCTTT.